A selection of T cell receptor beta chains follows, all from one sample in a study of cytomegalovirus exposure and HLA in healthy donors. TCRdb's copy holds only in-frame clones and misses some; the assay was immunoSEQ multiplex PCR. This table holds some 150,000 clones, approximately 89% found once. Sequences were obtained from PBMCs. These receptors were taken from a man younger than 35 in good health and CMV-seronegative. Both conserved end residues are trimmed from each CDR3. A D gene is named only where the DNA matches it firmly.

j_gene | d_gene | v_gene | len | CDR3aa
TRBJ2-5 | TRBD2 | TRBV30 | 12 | AWSPTSGGETQY
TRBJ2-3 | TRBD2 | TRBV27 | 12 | ASKVGLPTDTQY
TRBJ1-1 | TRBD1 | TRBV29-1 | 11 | STPDRGGTEAF
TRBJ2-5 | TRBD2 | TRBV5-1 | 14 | ASSLGLAGVQETQY
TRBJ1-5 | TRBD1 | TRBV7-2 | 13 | ASSLQGQVIQPQH
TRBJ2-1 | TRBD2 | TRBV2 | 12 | ATGQGTSGGWQF
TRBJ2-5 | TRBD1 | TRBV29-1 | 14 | SVGGRFGTGEETQY
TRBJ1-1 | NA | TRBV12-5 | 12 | ASGLVPGGTEAF
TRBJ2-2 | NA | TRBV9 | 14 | ASSDSGGPNTGELF
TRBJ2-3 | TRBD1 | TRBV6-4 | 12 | ASSLRQGTDTQY
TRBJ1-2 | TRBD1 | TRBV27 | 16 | ASSLFGTGPVVNYGYT
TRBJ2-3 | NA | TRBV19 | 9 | ASSTTDTQY
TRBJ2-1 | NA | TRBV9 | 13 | ASSSAPGFVGEQF
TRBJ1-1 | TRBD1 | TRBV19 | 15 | ASSPNPGQVLAGEAF
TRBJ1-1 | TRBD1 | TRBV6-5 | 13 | ASSGTGAWNTEAF
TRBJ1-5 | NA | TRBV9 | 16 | ASSAYRDGGNSNQPQH
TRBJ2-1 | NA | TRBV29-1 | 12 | SVAGLQTYNEQF
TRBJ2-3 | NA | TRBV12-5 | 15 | ASGLVLSSGVPDTQY
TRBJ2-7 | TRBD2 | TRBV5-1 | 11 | ASSGRGEREQY
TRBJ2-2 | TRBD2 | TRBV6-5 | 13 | ASSLLAGGPGELF
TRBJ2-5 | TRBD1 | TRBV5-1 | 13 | ASSRGQTSQETQY
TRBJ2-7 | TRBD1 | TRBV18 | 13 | ASSLTGTDSYEQY
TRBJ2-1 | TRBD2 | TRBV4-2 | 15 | ASSTSTGTSGYNEQF
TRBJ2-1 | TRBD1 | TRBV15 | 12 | ATSKTGVHNEQF
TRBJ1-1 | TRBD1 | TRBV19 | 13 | ASRTTGGIGTEAF
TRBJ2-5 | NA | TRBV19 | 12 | ASSVQRNQETQY
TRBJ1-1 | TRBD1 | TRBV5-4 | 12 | ASSLRQGYTEAF
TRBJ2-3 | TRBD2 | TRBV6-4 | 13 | ASSEGSGSTDTQY
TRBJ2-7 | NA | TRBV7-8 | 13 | ASSLVRDVIYEQY
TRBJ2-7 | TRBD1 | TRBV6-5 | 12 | ASRRDRGAYEQY
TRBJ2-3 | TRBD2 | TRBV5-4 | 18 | ASSLGVGTSGTLLTDTQY
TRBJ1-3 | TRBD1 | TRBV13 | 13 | ASSRVPDRGNTIY
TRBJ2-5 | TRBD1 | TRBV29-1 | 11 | SVARDSRETQY
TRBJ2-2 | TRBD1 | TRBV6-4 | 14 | ASRGMGQGSTGELF
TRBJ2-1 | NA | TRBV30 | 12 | AWTPRGALNEQF
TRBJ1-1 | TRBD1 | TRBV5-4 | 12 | ASSPRTGETEAF
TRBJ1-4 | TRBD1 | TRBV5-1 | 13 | ASSLRQGRNEKLF
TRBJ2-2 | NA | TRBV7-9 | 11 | ASSFRVTGELF
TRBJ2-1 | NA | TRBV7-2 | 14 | ASSPRRRPEGNEQF
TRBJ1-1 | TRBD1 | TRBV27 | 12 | ASSLGTGMTEAF
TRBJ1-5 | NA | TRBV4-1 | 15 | ASSQEFGFGSNQPQH
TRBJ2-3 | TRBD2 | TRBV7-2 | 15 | ASSLPTGLVGTDTQY
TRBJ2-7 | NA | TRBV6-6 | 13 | ASSYTRGGKYEQY
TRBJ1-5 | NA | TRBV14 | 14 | ASSQRTEYSNQPQH
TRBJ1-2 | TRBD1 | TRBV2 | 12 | ASSGQGVGYGYT
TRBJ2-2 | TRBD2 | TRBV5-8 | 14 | ASSLAIAGGSGELF
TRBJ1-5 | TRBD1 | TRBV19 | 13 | ASRSKGAGNQPQH
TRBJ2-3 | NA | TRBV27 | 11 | ASSFTGTDTQY
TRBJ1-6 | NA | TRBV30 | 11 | AWSQGWSSPLH
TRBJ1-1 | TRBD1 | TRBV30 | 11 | AKQGQLVTEAF
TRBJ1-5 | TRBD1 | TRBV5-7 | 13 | ASSRQGRCNQPQH
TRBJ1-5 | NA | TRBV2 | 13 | ASSEAGAGNQPQH
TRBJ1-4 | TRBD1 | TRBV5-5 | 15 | ASSLTSPGGRSGKLF